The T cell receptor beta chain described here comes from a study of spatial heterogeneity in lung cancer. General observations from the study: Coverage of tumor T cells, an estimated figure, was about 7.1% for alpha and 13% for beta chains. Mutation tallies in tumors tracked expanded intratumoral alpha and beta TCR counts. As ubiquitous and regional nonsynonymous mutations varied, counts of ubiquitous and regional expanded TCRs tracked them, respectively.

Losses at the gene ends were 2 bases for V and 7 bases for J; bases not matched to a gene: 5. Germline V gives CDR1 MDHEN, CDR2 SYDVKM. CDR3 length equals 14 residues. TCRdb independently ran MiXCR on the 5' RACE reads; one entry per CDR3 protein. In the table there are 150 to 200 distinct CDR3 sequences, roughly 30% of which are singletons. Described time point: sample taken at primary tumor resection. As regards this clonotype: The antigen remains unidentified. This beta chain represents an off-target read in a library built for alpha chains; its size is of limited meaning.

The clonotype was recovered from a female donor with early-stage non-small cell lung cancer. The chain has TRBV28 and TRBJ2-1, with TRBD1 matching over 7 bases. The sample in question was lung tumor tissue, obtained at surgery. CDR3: CASSLEGGLNEQFF. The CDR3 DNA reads TGTGCCAGCAGTTTAGAAGGGGGCCTTAATGAGCAGTTCTTC.